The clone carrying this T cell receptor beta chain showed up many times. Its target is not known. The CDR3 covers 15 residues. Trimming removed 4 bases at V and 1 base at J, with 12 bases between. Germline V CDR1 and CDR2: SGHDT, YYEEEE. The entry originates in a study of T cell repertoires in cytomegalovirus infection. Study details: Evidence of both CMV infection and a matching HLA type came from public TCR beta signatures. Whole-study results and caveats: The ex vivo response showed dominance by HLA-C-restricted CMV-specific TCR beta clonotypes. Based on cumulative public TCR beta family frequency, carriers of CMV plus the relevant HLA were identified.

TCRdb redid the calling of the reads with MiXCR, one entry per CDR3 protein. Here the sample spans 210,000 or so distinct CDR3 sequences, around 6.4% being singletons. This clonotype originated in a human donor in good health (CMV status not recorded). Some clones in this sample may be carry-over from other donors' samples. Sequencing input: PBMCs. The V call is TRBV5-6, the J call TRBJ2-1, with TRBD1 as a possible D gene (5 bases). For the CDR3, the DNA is TGTGCCAGCAGCCCCGGACAAGATTCCTACAATGAGCAGTTCTTC. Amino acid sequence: CASSPGQDSYNEQFF.